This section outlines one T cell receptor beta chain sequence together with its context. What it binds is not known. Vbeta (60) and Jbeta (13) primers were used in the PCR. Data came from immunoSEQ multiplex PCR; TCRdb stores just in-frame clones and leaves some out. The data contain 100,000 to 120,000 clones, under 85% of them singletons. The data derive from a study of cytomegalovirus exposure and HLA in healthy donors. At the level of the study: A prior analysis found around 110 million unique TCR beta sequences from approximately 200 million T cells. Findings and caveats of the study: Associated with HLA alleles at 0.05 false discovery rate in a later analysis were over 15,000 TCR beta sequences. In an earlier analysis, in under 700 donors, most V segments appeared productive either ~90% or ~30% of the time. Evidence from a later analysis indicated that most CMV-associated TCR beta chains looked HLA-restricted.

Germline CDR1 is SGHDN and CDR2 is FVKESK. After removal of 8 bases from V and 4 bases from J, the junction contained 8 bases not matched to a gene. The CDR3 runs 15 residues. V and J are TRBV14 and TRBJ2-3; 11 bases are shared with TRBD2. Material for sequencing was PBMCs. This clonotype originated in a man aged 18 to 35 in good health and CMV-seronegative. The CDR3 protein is CASGITSGSPDTQYF. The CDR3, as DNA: TGTGCCAGCGGGATAACTAGCGGGAGCCCAGATACGCAGTATTTT. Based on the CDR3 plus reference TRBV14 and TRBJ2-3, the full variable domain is EAGVTQFPSHSVIEKGQTVTLRCDPISGHDNLYWYRRVMGKEIKFLLHFVKESKQDESGMPNNRFLAERTGGTYSTLKVQPAELEDSGVYFCASGITSGSPDTQYFGPGTRLTVL.